This entry is about one T cell receptor beta chain. The antigen remains undetermined. The data originate from a study of T cell responses to AZD1222 COVID-19 vaccine. Sequenced by immunoSEQ multiplex PCR; TCRdb stores in-frame clones only, minus some. Among 140,000 to 150,000 clones, under 95% were seen once, and the ten largest hold 4% to 6%. The V end was cut by 10 bases, the J end by 6 bases, with 10 bases between. Germline CDR1 and CDR2: KGHDR and SFDVKD. The CDR3 length is 11 residues. Findings and caveats of the study: Clonal diversity may have been underestimated, and the donors were mostly white British, with more females than males. Reportedly, nearly half the spike-specific TCRs target unmutated variant regions.

V usage is TRBV24-1 and J usage is TRBJ2-3; D might be TRBD1 (5 bases). The material was peripheral blood, obtained on day 0 of AZD1222 vaccination. The sequence derives from an adult in good health. CDR3: CATEGADTQYF. The DNA of the CDR3 is TGTGCCACAGAAGGGGCCGATACGCAGTATTTT.